This TCR beta chain was retrieved from a study of beta chain features in type 1 diabetes. Heparinised blood was drawn once per donor, averaging approximately 100 mL. Expressed TCRB transcripts got sequenced, as all isolated RNA was reverse transcribed. Mean read depth for naive, central memory and regulatory T cell samples was 3.5 million to 4.5 million reads. The protocol was immunoSEQ multiplex PCR, while the TCRdb copy is restricted to in-frame clones and leaves out a portion. Here the sample spans a few hundred thousand clones, around 24% being singletons. General observations from the study: TCRB CDR3 length was moderately but significantly reduced in all four CD4+ subsets of Type 1 diabetes patients.

With respect to this clone: Its cognate antigen is unknown.

Germline V lookup: CDR1 SQVTM, CDR2 ANQGSEA. The CDR3 sequence is 13 residues long. V lost 7 bases to trimming and J lost 3 bases; unmatched junction nucleotides: 7. The chain carries TRBV29-1 and TRBJ1-2; TRBD1 aligns across 8 bases. The sequence came from a woman aged 25 to 45 with type 1 diabetes. The sample taken for sequencing was naive CD4+ T cells from blood. The CDR3 reads CSGSQGADYGYTF. The CDR3 coding sequence is TGCAGCGGTTCCCAGGGGGCGGACTATGGCTACACCTTC.